The following is a T cell receptor beta chain sequence with its context. Its antigen remains unknown. The entry originates in a study of T cell responses to AZD1222 COVID-19 vaccine. Looking at the study overall: Second doses were pooled across both intervals (about 4 or about 12 weeks).

Repertoires were generated with immunoSEQ multiplex PCR, while TCRdb's copy carries only in-frame clones and drops some. Among 110,000 to 150,000 clones listed, approximately 90% were seen once. Study-wide results and limits: The span of vaccine-associated CD4 TCRs extended across spike, with dominance at 160-218 and 743-854. Within unmutated variant regions lay the reported targets of nearly half of spike-specific TCRs. Donors in the cohort were predominantly white British and more often female, and clonal diversity was possibly underestimated.

The starting material was peripheral blood, obtained on day 0 of AZD1222 vaccination. The clonotype originates from an adult in good health.

This CDR3 reads CASSFQGSGNTIYF. The CDR3, as DNA: TGTGCCAGCAGCTTCCAGGGGTCAGGAAACACCATATATTTT. J is TRBJ1-3 and V is TRBV5-6, with a possible D match to TRBD1 (6 bases). Trimming pared 2 bases from V and 4 bases from J, leaving 10 bases between. CDR1 and CDR2 (germline): SGHDT, YYEEEE. CDR3 length: 14 residues.